This entry lists 15 T cell receptor beta chains sequenced from one sample in a study of T-cell memory formation after mild COVID-19. TCRdb ran MiXCR on the 5' RACE reads and lists one entry per CDR3 protein. There are some 290,000 distinct CDR3 sequences in the sample; about a sixth occur only once, and 20% to 25% lies in the top ten. Material for sequencing was PBMCs or a T cell subset sorted from them (not recorded which). The receptor set was obtained from a man between 18 and 35 years old who had mild COVID-19 (a few samples of this study predate the infection). Cell type and time point are not known.

V gene TRBV5-1 combines with J gene TRBJ2-5; 11 positions match TRBD2. Germline assignment: CDR1 SGHRS and CDR2 YFSETQ. The CDR3 is made up of 16 amino acids. The trim removed 4 bases at V and 1 base at J, leaving 6 bases unmatched. The CDR3 nucleotides are TGCGCCAGCAGCCCCAGACTAGCGGGGTTCCAAGAGACCCAGTACTTC. Amino acids: CASSPRLAGFQETQYF.

The rearrangement uses TRBV29-1 and TRBJ1-3, with 7 bases matching TRBD1. CDR3 length: 12 amino acids. CDR1 SQVTM and CDR2 ANQGSEA come from the germline V gene. Trimming took 6 bases from V and 3 from J; bases not matched to a gene: 2. DNA for the CDR3: TGCAGCGTCGGGACAGTTGGAAACACCATATATTTT. Protein product: CSVGTVGNTIYF.

This clonotype was found a few times. This rearrangement joins TRBV24-1 to TRBJ2-5; 7 bases are a match to TRBD1. V shed 4 bases, J shed 5 bases, and the junction held 3 bases outside the gene matches. Germline-derived CDR1 and CDR2 are KGHDR and SFDVKD. This CDR3 is 13 amino acids long. The DNA of the CDR3 is TGTGCCACCAGTGACACAGGGGTGGAGACCCAGTACTTC. Residues: CATSDTGVETQYF.

This clonotype showed up just a few times. V usage is TRBV5-5 and J usage is TRBJ2-1; the D gene is possibly TRBD1 (6 bases). CDR3 size: 17 residues. The ends were cut back, 0 bases at V and 4 bases at J, with 17 bases in the middle. Germline V gives CDR1 SGHKS, CDR2 YYEKEE (reference sequence). The CDR3 DNA sequence: TGTGCCAGCAGCTTGGCCGAGGCAGGGGTGCAGTACAATGAGCAGTTCTTC. Its protein is CASSLAEAGVQYNEQFF.

The gene calls are TRBV7-2 and TRBJ1-2, with 12 bases identical to TRBD1. Trimming removed 1 base from V and 8 bases from J; junction bases left unmatched: 8. CDR3 size: 16 residues. Germline V gives CDR1 SGHTA, CDR2 FQGNSA. The CDR3, as DNA: TGTGCCAGCAGCTTAGGGGACAGGGGGCCTTATGAAGGCTACACCTTC. Its translation is CASSLGDRGPYEGYTF.

This chain links TRBV3-1 with TRBJ2-5, with unresolved D. The CDR3 extends over 12 amino acids. Germline CDR1 is LGHDT and CDR2 is YNNKEL (reference sequence). V was shortened by 0 bases and J by 8 bases, with 7 bases between the two germline ends. The CDR3 DNA sequence: TGTGCCAGCAGCCAAGAGATGAATACCCAGTACTTC. The encoded protein is CASSQEMNTQYF.

The gene calls are TRBV7-3 and TRBJ1-2, with a possible D match to TRBD1 (5 bases). Germline assignment: CDR1 SGHTA and CDR2 FQGTGA. Trimming left V 5 bases short and J 6 bases short, with 13 bases between. The CDR3 spans 13 residues. CDR3 sequence reads: CASSPTGTDGYTF. The CDR3 coding sequence is TGTGCCAGCAGCCCTACCGGGACGGATGGCTACACCTTC.

The J gene is TRBJ2-3, the V gene TRBV11-2, with D unclear. The germline gives CDR1 SGHAT, CDR2 FQNNGV. V gave up 5 bases and J gave up 6 bases, with 18 bases separating them. CDR3 length equals 15 residues. CDR3 sequence: CASSPYLHTRDTQYF. CDR3 bases: TGTGCCAGCAGCCCCTATCTCCACACACGGGATACGCAGTATTTT.

The chain employs TRBV7-9 and TRBJ1-1; no definite D call. V was cut by 1 base and J by 0 bases, with 12 bases left in between. The germline V gene has CDR1 SEHNR and CDR2 FQNEAQ (reference sequence). The CDR3 length is 16 residues. The CDR3 loop is CASSLGEIGLNTEAFF. As DNA, the CDR3 is TGTGCCAGCAGCTTAGGGGAAATTGGACTGAACACTGAAGCTTTCTTT.

V usage is TRBV6-5 and J usage is TRBJ1-1; the D gene is possibly TRBD1 (5 bases). The CDR3 is made up of 12 amino acids. Trimming stripped 0 bases from V and 10 bases from J, with 9 bases between. CDR1 and CDR2 (germline): MNHEY, SVGAGI. The CDR3 sequence is CASSYSGVAAFF. The CDR3 DNA reads as TGTGCCAGCAGTTACTCAGGGGTTGCAGCTTTCTTT.

This clonotype was detected a few times. The rearrangement links TRBV12-3 or TRBV12-4 to TRBJ2-1; D unclear. The CDR3 spans 13 residues. V was pared by 3 bases and J by 9 bases, with 12 bases between. DNA for the CDR3: TGTGCCAGCAGTTTTTCGCTAGGCGGTGAGCAGTTCTTC. It specifies CASSFSLGGEQFF.

This chain's CDR3 is CASSSRRTSQETQYF. Written as DNA, the CDR3 is TGTGCCAGCAGTTCCCGAAGGACTTCTCAAGAGACCCAGTACTTC. J is TRBJ2-5 and V is TRBV27; tentative D call: TRBD2 (5 bases). The germline gives CDR1 MNHEY, CDR2 SMNVEV (reference sequence). The CDR3 contains 15 residues. V was shortened by 4 bases and J by 2 bases, with 14 bases between the two germline ends.

This clonotype occurred many times. The rearrangement links TRBV5-1 to TRBJ2-2; 8 bases agree with TRBD1. Germline CDR1 is SGHRS and CDR2 is YFSETQ. With 1 base clipped from V and 5 bases from J, the junction kept 4 bases outside the gene matches. The CDR3 spans 15 residues. Here the CDR3 DNA reads TGCGCCAGCAGCTTGTTGACAGGGGAAACCGGGGAGCTGTTTTTT. It encodes CASSLLTGETGELFF.

This rearrangement joins TRBV4-1 to TRBJ1-4, with D possibly TRBD1 on 5 matching bases. Germline assignment: CDR1 MGHRA and CDR2 YSYEKL. The CDR3 is 12 residues long. Trimming removed 5 bases from V and 10 bases from J, with 11 bases in between. As DNA, the CDR3 is TGCGCCAGCAGCTGGGTGGGGGGAAAACTGTTTTTT. Amino acids: CASSWVGGKLFF.

This clonotype has just a few counts. The chain is built from TRBV29-1 and TRBJ2-1; 7 nucleotides agree with TRBD2. The germline V gene encodes CDR1 SQVTM and CDR2 ANQGSEA. CDR3 size: 13 residues. After removal of 4 bases from V and 2 bases from J, the junction contained 2 bases not matched to a gene. CDR3 coding DNA: TGCAGCGTTGCAAGCGGGACCTACAATGAGCAGTTCTTC. Protein sequence: CSVASGTYNEQFF.